The 26 T cell receptor beta chains given below trace back to one sample, sequenced in a study of tumor and adjacent non-tumor tissue in lung cancer. Three rounds of nested PCR, following a modified ARM-PCR protocol, produced the TCRbeta library. TCRdb re-called the multiplex PCR reads through MiXCR, storing one row per CDR3 protein. The table has 60,000 to 85,000 distinct CDR3 sequences, 65% to 80% seen once; the top ten hold more than 35%. RNA was extracted from bulk tissue without any cell sorting. More than 3 cm separated this lung sample from the edge of the tumor. Sequences were obtained from distant non-tumor lung tissue. These receptor sequences come from a man aged 55 to 70 with non-small cell lung cancer.

For this clonotype: One end of the junction is discordant with germline, which a read error may explain. This chain joins TRBV10-3 and TRBJ1-5; tentatively, D is TRBD1 (5 bases). This CDR3 region has 14 residues. The germline CDR1 and CDR2 sequences are ENHRY and SYGVKD. The CDR3: CAISRTSRDQPQHF. DNA for the CDR3: TGTGCTATCAGCAGGACATCGCGCGATCAGCCCCAGCATTTT.

Of note for this clonotype: A much larger clone sits a single nucleotide away, making a read error possible. This sequence joins TRBV28 and TRBJ2-5; 13 bases match TRBD2. The CDR3 covers 15 residues. With V trimmed by 8 bases and J by 6 bases, 9 bases remained unmatched. Per germline, CDR1 MDHEN and CDR2 SYDVKM. Here the CDR3 reads CASGGTSGTRKTQYF. The DNA for the CDR3 is TGTGCCAGCGGCGGGACTAGCGGGACTAGGAAGACCCAGTACTTC.

Notes on this clonotype: The junction shows a germline mismatch at one end, possibly a read error. The chain employs TRBV29-1 and TRBJ2-7, with D possibly matching TRBD1 (7 bases). Germline CDR1 reads SQVTM; CDR2 reads ANQGSEA. This CDR3 has 13 residues. The CDR3 DNA reads as TGCAACCTTGTGCGGGACAGCTCCTACGAGCACTACTTC. Translated, it gives CNLVRDSSYEHYF.

Concerning this clonotype: The junction and the germline gene differ at one end; a read error may be behind it. This chain links TRBV29-1 with TRBJ2-3; D tentatively reads TRBD1 or TRBD2 (5 bases each). The germline gives CDR1 SQVTM, CDR2 ANQGSEA. This CDR3 contains 14 residues. The chain's CDR3 is CSVVATASIDTQYF. The CDR3 DNA follows: TGCAGCGTTGTCGCGACAGCTAGCATAGATACGCAGTATTTT.

This clonotype was counted once. The chain carries TRBV12-3 or TRBV12-4 and TRBJ2-1, with a tentative D call TRBD2 (6 bases). CDR3 length: 15 residues. The DNA of the CDR3 is TGTGCTAACAGTTTCCCTCGGCGGGACCGCAATGAGCAGTTCTTC. Amino acid sequence: CANSFPRRDRNEQFF.

Concerning this clonotype itself: A much larger clone differs from this one at a single base, so this may be a read error. This chain connects TRBV5-1 to TRBJ2-7, with D maybe TRBD2 (5 bases). V was shortened by 4 bases and J by 5 bases, with 16 bases between the two germline ends. The CDR3 runs to 14 residues. Germline-derived CDR1 and CDR2 are SGHRS and YFSETQ. The CDR3 here is CASSDPIGSDEQYF. CDR3 nucleotides: TGCGCCAGCAGCGATCCGATAGGGAGTGACGAGCAGTACTTC.

To note about this clonotype: The CDR3 ends on some other residue instead of the conserved phenylalanine or tryptophan, so this is likely a read error. The V gene is TRBV11-2, the J gene TRBJ1-1; D gene ambiguous. From germline, CDR1 is SGHAT and CDR2 FQNNGV. The CDR3 sequence is 13 residues long. The chain's CDR3 is CARSYLMNTEAFL. DNA for the CDR3: TGTGCCAGAAGCTATCTGATGAACACTGAAGCTTTCCTT.

This sequence joins TRBV12-3 or TRBV12-4 and TRBJ2-2; D is uncertain. This CDR3 region has 16 residues. V lost 9 bases to trimming and J lost 4 bases, with 21 bases between them. CDR3 nucleotide sequence: TGTGCCAGTAGTCTCTACCCTGCCACGAGCACCGGGGAGCTGTTTTTT. Translation gives CASSLYPATSTGELFF.

Turning to this clonotype: No conserved phenylalanine or tryptophan is present at the end of the CDR3, so a read error is the likely explanation. V usage is TRBV6-5 and J usage is TRBJ2-1; perhaps TRBD2 as D (5 bases). The CDR3 is 13 amino acids. Germline V gene data show CDR1 as MNHEY and CDR2 as SVGAGI. Trimming stripped 7 bases from V and 3 bases from J, with 10 bases between. The chain's CDR3 is CASTDAGYNEQFI. The CDR3 DNA reads as TGTGCCAGCACAGATGCGGGCTACAATGAGCAGTTCATC.

This clonotype was observed once. The chain is built from TRBV12-3 or TRBV12-4 and TRBJ1-2, with D perhaps matching TRBD1 (5 bases). Trimming removed 6 bases from V and 5 bases from J, with 10 bases in between. The length of the CDR3 is 12 residues. The CDR3 nucleotides are TGTGCCAGCAGCAGACAGTTTTATGGCTACACCTTC. It is translated as CASSRQFYGYTF.

On this clonotype: One end of the junction varies from germline; a read error may be responsible. The V call is TRBV6-1, the J call TRBJ1-1; the match to TRBD1 covers 8 bases. In germline, CDR1 is MNHNS, CDR2 SASEGT. The CDR3 length is 17 residues. CDR3 coding DNA: TGTGCCAGCATTACCGGACAGGGTCGTTCTATGAACACTGAAGTTTTCTTT. Its protein product is CASITGQGRSMNTEVFF.

On this clonotype: Sequence at one end of the junction differs from germline and may be a read error. The gene calls are TRBV6-5 and TRBJ2-7; D call uncertain. Germline values: CDR1 MNHEY, CDR2 SVGAGI. This CDR3 contains 13 residues. CDR3 in amino acids: CAISFGRIYDQYF. The DNA for the CDR3 is TGTGCCATCAGTTTCGGACGGATCTACGATCAGTACTTC.

A remark on this clonotype: This CDR3 is missing its conserved last phenylalanine or tryptophan, likely due to a read error. V is TRBV6-2 or TRBV6-3 and J is TRBJ2-1; 7 nucleotides agree with TRBD1. CDR3 length: 14 residues. Germline CDR1 and CDR2: MNHEY and SVGEGT. The CDR3 DNA reads TGTGCCAGGAGTAGACAGGGCTCCTACAATGTGCAGTTCTAC. It is translated as CARSRQGSYNVQFY.

This clonotype has only one observation. Germline is not matched at one junction end, which may reflect a read error. This chain uses TRBV29-1 with TRBJ2-1; 9 bases map to TRBD2. Germline V gives CDR1 SQVTM, CDR2 ANQGSEA. CDR3 size: 17 residues. Written as DNA, the CDR3 is TGCAGCGTTGAAGATCCGAGGCGGGAGGGCTACTACATTGAGCTGTTCTTC. This codes for CSVEDPRREGYYIELFF.

About this clonotype: Relative to the germline gene, one junction end is altered; a read error may explain this. The genes are TRBV4-1 and TRBJ1-2, with unresolved D. This CDR3 contains 16 residues. CDR1 and CDR2 (germline): MGHRA, YSYEKL. CDR3 nucleotide sequence: TGCGCCAGCAGCCGGGCCGCAGAGACACCTAACTACGGCTACACCTTC. It codes for CASSRAAETPNYGYTF.

As for this clonotype: A junction end diverges from the germline sequence, so it may reflect a read error. The genes are TRBV11-3 and TRBJ2-1, with 7 bases identical to TRBD2. CDR1 is SGHNT and CDR2 is YENEEA in the germline V gene. The CDR3 is 16 amino acids. The chain's CDR3 is CASNSAGTSLNNGQSF. As DNA, the CDR3 is TGTGCCAGCAACTCAGCGGGGACCTCGTTAAACAATGGGCAGTCCTTC.

As concerns this clonotype: One junction end disagrees with the germline gene, perhaps due to a read error. The chain has TRBV13 and TRBJ2-7; D unclear. CDR3 length: 15 residues. From germline, CDR1 is PRHDT and CDR2 FYEKMQ (reference sequence). This CDR3 reads CTSSTRAWSSYEQYF. The CDR3 nucleotides read TGTACCAGCAGCACCCGGGCATGGTCCTCCTACGAGCAGTACTTC.

Regarding this clonotype: Sequence at one end of the junction differs from germline and may be a read error. J is TRBJ1-1 and V is TRBV29-1, with D possibly TRBD1 on 5 matching bases. Germline V CDR1 and CDR2: SQVTM, ANQGSEA. The CDR3 runs to 13 residues. The CDR3 spells CSASAWGNTETFF. The DNA of the CDR3 is TGCAGCGCCTCGGCATGGGGGAATACTGAAACTTTCTTT.

This chain uses TRBV7-9 with TRBJ2-5, with 9 bases matching TRBD2. V trimming: 5 bases; J trimming: 5 bases; junction bases outside the gene matches: 9. This CDR3 is 15 amino acids long. Germline CDR1 reads SEHNR; CDR2 reads FQNEAQ (reference sequence). The CDR3 protein is CASSLSAGGRETQYF. The CDR3 region has the DNA TGTGCCAGCAGCCTCTCTGCGGGAGGGCGTGAGACCCAGTACTTC.

The chain uses TRBV7-8 and TRBJ2-1; TRBD1 is a possible D gene (6 bases). The germline gives CDR1 SGHVS, CDR2 FQNEAQ. This CDR3 spans 13 amino acids. V gave up 7 bases and J gave up 7 bases, with 14 bases separating them. The CDR3 is CASTGTGWNEQFF. For the CDR3, the DNA is TGTGCCAGCACCGGTACAGGGTGGAATGAGCAGTTCTTC.

A word on this clonotype: One end of the junction is discordant with germline, which a read error may explain. The chain links TRBV20-1 to TRBJ2-1; TRBD2 matches at 13 bases. Looked up from germline, CDR1 is DFQATT and CDR2 is SNEGSKA (reference sequence). The CDR3 spans 17 residues. CDR3: CSAIGTSGKGDYDEQFF. The CDR3 region has the DNA TGCAGTGCTATCGGGACTAGCGGGAAGGGAGACTACGATGAGCAGTTCTTC.

The chain couples TRBV5-5 to TRBJ2-3, with D possibly TRBD2 on 5 matching bases. Per the germline V gene, CDR1 is SGHKS and CDR2 is YYEKEE (reference sequence). V was shortened by 4 bases and J by 5 bases, with 17 bases between the two germline ends. This CDR3 comprises 15 residues. The CDR3 DNA sequence: TGTGCCAGCAGCCGGTGTGGAGAGCGGTTAGATACGCAGTATTTT. Its translation is CASSRCGERLDTQYF.

Concerning this clonotype: Relative to the germline gene, one junction end is altered; a read error may explain this. The chain carries TRBV11-1 and TRBJ2-3; possible D gene TRBD2, 6 bases. The CDR3 has 15 residues. CDR1 and CDR2 (germline): SGHAT, FQDESV (reference sequence). The CDR3 here is CASSLAGSRDDTQYF. Written as DNA, the CDR3 is TGTGCCAGCAGTTTAGCAGGATCGCGGGATGATACGCAGTATTTT.

In regard to this clonotype: No conserved phenylalanine or tryptophan is present at the end of the CDR3, so a read error is the likely explanation. The gene calls are TRBV12-3 or TRBV12-4 and TRBJ2-7, with 8 bases fitting TRBD2. CDR3 length: 14 residues. The CDR3 loop reads CAGRGRTSFGEQYL. DNA of the CDR3: TGTGCCGGCAGAGGAAGGACTAGCTTTGGCGAGCAGTACCTC.

A remark on this clonotype: The conserved closing phenylalanine or tryptophan is absent in this CDR3, likely reflecting a read error. The genes are TRBV11-1 and TRBJ2-2; the D call may be TRBD1 or TRBD2 (5 bases each). This CDR3 has 14 residues. The germline V gene encodes CDR1 SGHAT and CDR2 FQDESV (reference sequence). The CDR3 DNA reads TGTACCAGCAGCCATACTAGTGGCACCGGGGACCTGTTTTCT. Its translation: CTSSHTSGTGDLFS.

The chain has TRBV11-2 and TRBJ1-3; D not resolved. Trimming took off 5 bases at V and 0 bases at J, with 5 bases between the two ends. Germline V lookup: CDR1 SGHAT, CDR2 FQNNGV. The CDR3 contains 13 residues. CDR3 protein: CASSGRSGNTIYF. The CDR3 DNA reads as TGTGCCAGCAGCGGGCGCTCTGGAAACACCATATATTTT.